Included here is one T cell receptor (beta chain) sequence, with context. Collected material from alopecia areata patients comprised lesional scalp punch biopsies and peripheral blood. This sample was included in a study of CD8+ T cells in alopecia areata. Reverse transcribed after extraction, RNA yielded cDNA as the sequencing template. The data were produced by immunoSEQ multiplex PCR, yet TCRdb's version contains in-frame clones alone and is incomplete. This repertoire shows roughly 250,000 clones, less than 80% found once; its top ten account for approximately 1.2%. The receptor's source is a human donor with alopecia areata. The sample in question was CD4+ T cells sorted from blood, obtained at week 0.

CDR3 sequence reads: CASSSHAGLKDTQYF. The DNA for the CDR3 is TGTGCCAGCAGCTCCCATGCTGGACTTAAAGATACGCAGTATTTT. The rearrangement uses TRBV7-9 and TRBJ2-3, with a tentative D call TRBD2 (5 bases). CDR3 length equals 15 residues. Germline V gene sequence: CDR1 SEHNR, CDR2 FQNEAQ (reference sequence). V dropped 4 bases and J dropped 5 bases, with 16 bases sitting between them.